These 25 T cell receptor beta chains originate from one sample sequenced in a study of T cell responses to AZD1222 COVID-19 vaccine. Method: immunoSEQ multiplex PCR; TCRdb's copy keeps in-frame clones and lacks some. The table shows 85,000 to 130,000 clones, with approximately 89% occurring only once. Sample: peripheral blood, taken on day 0 of AZD1222 vaccination. These receptors originate from an adult in good health.

This chain joins TRBV4-2 and TRBJ2-7; TRBD2 matches 13 bases. CDR3 length: 16 amino acids. Germline trimming cut 2 bases from V and 0 bases from J; bases unmatched to any gene: 1. Germline V gene lookup returns CDR1 LGHNA and CDR2 YNFKEQ. CDR3 loop: CASSQTSGGASYEQYF. Here the CDR3 DNA reads TGTGCCAGCAGCCAAACTAGCGGGGGGGCCTCCTACGAGCAGTACTTC.

The chain recombines TRBV5-5 with TRBJ1-2; 9 bases match TRBD1. J was trimmed by 3 bases and V by 4 bases; bases with no gene match: 7. The CDR3 has 15 amino acids. Germline loops: CDR1 SGHKS, CDR2 YYEKEE (reference sequence). The CDR3 reads CASSKPGQGYYGYTF. As DNA, the CDR3 is TGTGCCAGCAGCAAACCGGGACAGGGATACTATGGCTACACCTTC.

The chain links TRBV3-1 (or the pseudogene TRBV3-2) to TRBJ2-5; a weak D match, TRBD2 (6 bases). V was cut by 1 base and J by 4 bases, with 16 bases left in between. Germline CDR1 and CDR2: LGHDT and YNNKEL (reference sequence). This CDR3 contains 16 residues. CDR3 loop: CASSQGTGWGGETQYF. The CDR3 nucleotides are TGTGCCAGCAGCCAAGGAACGGGGTGGGGAGGAGAGACCCAGTACTTC.

This chain joins TRBV30 and TRBJ1-6, with 9 bases that match TRBD1. The CDR3 covers 13 residues. The trim removed 4 bases at V and 9 bases at J, leaving 4 bases unmatched. Looked up from germline, CDR1 is GTSNPN and CDR2 is SVGIG (reference sequence). The CDR3 coding sequence is TGTGCCTGGAAAGAACAGGGGGCTTCACCCCTCCACTTT. Its protein is CAWKEQGASPLHF.

This clone has only one observation. The chain joins TRBV5-1 to TRBJ1-5, with D maybe TRBD1 (6 bases). V dropped 4 bases and J dropped 1 base, with 9 bases sitting between them. The germline gives CDR1 SGHRS, CDR2 YFSETQ. CDR3 length equals 14 residues. The CDR3 sequence is CASSATGSNQPQHF. CDR3 bases: TGCGCCAGCAGCGCGACAGGAAGCAATCAGCCCCAGCATTTT. Based on the CDR3 plus reference TRBV5-1 and TRBJ1-5, the full variable domain is KAGVTQTPRYLIKTRGQQVTLSCSPISGHRSVSWYQQTPGQGLQFLFEYFSETQRNKGNFPGRFSGRQFSNSRSEMNVSTLELGDSALYLCASSATGSNQPQHFGDGTRLSIL.

The CDR3 reads CASSTCLTGTGLTYEQYF. The CDR3 DNA is TGTGCCAGCAGCACCTGTTTGACCGGGACAGGCCTTACCTACGAGCAGTACTTC. The rearrangement joins TRBV21-1 to TRBJ2-7; the D call of TRBD1 is as the table states it, not checked on the DNA. TRBV21-1 is deemed a pseudogene. This CDR3 is 18 amino acids long.

V usage is TRBV4-2 and J usage is TRBJ1-2; D uncertain. From germline, CDR1 is LGHNA and CDR2 YNFKEQ. The CDR3 covers 18 residues. Between the trimmed V and J ends, which lost 1 base and 5 bases, there was a span of 23 bases. The CDR3 DNA reads as TGTGCCAGCAGCCAAGGGGCCCCCGGTGCAGCAGATTTTTATGGCTACACCTTC. Protein sequence: CASSQGAPGAADFYGYTF.

This clone has more than one count but fewer than ten. Other DNA variants within this sample encode the same CDR3. The gene calls are TRBV5-1 and TRBJ1-5, with D maybe TRBD1 (5 bases). CDR3 length equals 13 residues. The V end was cut by 2 bases, the J end by 2 bases, with 5 bases between. Germline CDR1 reads SGHRS; CDR2 reads YFSETQ. The CDR3 is CASSLQGNQPQHF. In DNA, the CDR3 is TGCGCCAGCAGCTTACAGGGCAATCAGCCCCAGCATTTT.

V gene TRBV11-2 combines with J gene TRBJ2-7; maybe TRBD1 (5 bases). V lost 0 bases to trimming and J lost 5 bases, with 14 bases between them. This CDR3 is 15 amino acids long. Germline V lookup: CDR1 SGHAT, CDR2 FQNNGV. CDR3 protein: CASSLEGRVVDEQYF. The DNA of the CDR3 is TGTGCCAGCAGCTTAGAGGGCAGGGTAGTGGACGAGCAGTACTTC.

The V and J genes are TRBV6-5 and TRBJ1-4; the match to TRBD1 covers 7 bases. The V and J ends lost 1 base and 7 bases, in that order; junction bases with no gene match: 9. The CDR3 contains 16 residues. Germline V lookup: CDR1 MNHEY, CDR2 SVGAGI. In DNA, the CDR3 is TGTGCCAGCAGTTACTACGAGGGGGCTTCGGGTGAAAAACTGTTTTTT. Translation: CASSYYEGASGEKLFF.

The J gene is TRBJ1-2, the V gene TRBV2; 7 bases agree with TRBD1. The CDR3 is 16 residues long. Germline V lookup: CDR1 SNHLY, CDR2 FYNNEI. The V gene end was trimmed by 6 bases and the J gene end by 0 bases; junction bases not matched to a gene: 10. CDR3 DNA: TGTGCCAGCAGATTATCGGGACAGATAACTAACTATGGCTACACCTTC. This sequence encodes CASRLSGQITNYGYTF.

This clone was observed once. V usage is TRBV15 and J usage is TRBJ2-2; 7 bases map to TRBD1. This CDR3 region has 16 residues. The J segment lost 4 bases and the V segment lost 0 bases, leaving 5 bases of the junction unmatched. The germline V gene has CDR1 LNHNV and CDR2 YYDKDF (reference sequence). The CDR3 DNA reads TGTGCCACCAGCAGAGATTTTACAGGGGCCACCGGGGAGCTGTTTTTT. Its protein product is CATSRDFTGATGELFF.

The chain uses TRBV21-1 and TRBJ1-5; TRBD1 is taken as the D call from the table, unchecked against the DNA. TRBV21-1 is shown as a pseudogene. The CDR3 consists of 18 residues. CDR3 nucleotide sequence: TGTGCCAGCAGCCCCCGGGACAGGGGGCGGTATAGAAATCAGCCCCAGCATTTT. Encoded protein: CASSPRDRGRYRNQPQHF.

The rearrangement uses TRBV3-1 (or the pseudogene TRBV3-2) and TRBJ1-2, with 7 nucleotides matching TRBD1. CDR3 length: 14 amino acids. V shed 4 bases and J 7 bases; nucleotides not matched to a gene: 9. Germline V lookup: CDR1 LGHDT, CDR2 YNNKEL (reference sequence). CDR3 sequence: CASSPTGSGLGYTF. For the CDR3, the DNA is TGTGCCAGCAGCCCGACAGGGTCAGGTCTTGGCTACACCTTC.

A word on this clone: Germline is not matched at one junction end, which may reflect a read error. The chain carries TRBV7-2 and TRBJ2-1; TRBD2 matches at 15 bases. CDR3 size: 12 residues. In germline, CDR1 is SGHTA, CDR2 FQGNSA. The CDR3 bases are TGTGCCAGCAGCCACGGGACTAGCGGGGGGATCTTC. It yields the protein CASSHGTSGGIF.

The chain joins TRBV29-1 to TRBJ2-7; TRBD1 aligns across 10 bases. The V gene end was trimmed by 7 bases and the J gene end by 3 bases; junction bases not matched to a gene: 3. This CDR3 spans 12 amino acids. CDR1 and CDR2 (germline): SQVTM, ANQGSEA. CDR3 amino acids: CSAGQGDYEQYF. CDR3 DNA: TGCAGCGCCGGACAGGGGGACTACGAGCAGTACTTC.

V usage is TRBV6-5 and J usage is TRBJ2-3; 7 positions agree with TRBD2. The CDR3 has 14 amino acids. J gave up 4 bases and V 4 bases, and 5 bases lay outside the gene matches. In germline, CDR1 is MNHEY, CDR2 SVGAGI. CDR3: CASSLRLAPDTQYF. The CDR3 nucleotides are TGTGCCAGCAGTTTGAGACTAGCCCCAGATACGCAGTATTTT.

The CDR3 reads CASTRDVANSPLHF. The DNA for the CDR3 is TGCGCCAGCACCAGGGATGTAGCTAATTCACCCCTCCACTTT. The V call is TRBV10-1, the J call TRBJ1-6, with a weak D call TRBD1 (5 bases). V was shortened by 7 bases and J by 6 bases, with 13 bases between the two germline ends. This CDR3 is built from 14 residues. From germline, CDR1 is WNHNN and CDR2 SYGVQD (reference sequence).

The genes are TRBV21-1 and TRBJ1-1; the table's D gene call, TRBD1, was not cross checked with the DNA. TRBV21-1 is listed as a pseudogene. The CDR3 has 18 amino acids. CDR3 bases: TGTGCCAGCAGCAAAAGGCCCGGCAGGGGCCTCATGAACACTGAAGCTTTCTTT. It codes for CASSKRPGRGLMNTEAFF.

CDR3 residues: CASSRMSRGRAEAFF. CDR3 bases: TGTGCCAGCAGCCGAATGTCCAGGGGGCGCGCTGAAGCTTTCTTT. The V gene is TRBV5-8, the J gene TRBJ1-1, with 8 bases that match TRBD1. Germline CDR1 and CDR2: SGHTS and YDEGEE. Unmatched junction bases numbered 11, after V lost 4 bases and J lost 6 bases. The length of the CDR3 is 15 residues.

The rearrangement uses TRBV7-3 and TRBJ2-3; no clear D gene. V was cut by 6 bases and J by 8 bases, with 21 bases left in between. The CDR3 consists of 15 residues. Germline loops: CDR1 SGHTA, CDR2 FQGTGA. CDR3 nucleotides: TGTGCCAGCAGTCTATCGCCAGTAGCACACGGTACGCAGTATTTT. Translating it yields CASSLSPVAHGTQYF. The variable domain in full, completed from reference TRBV7-3 and TRBJ2-3, reads GAGVSQTPSNKVTEKGKYVELRCDPISGHTALYWYRQSLGQGPEFLIYFQGTGAADDSGLPNDRFFAVRPEGSVSTLKIQRTERGDSAVYLCASSLSPVAHGTQYFGPGTRLTVL.

The chain carries TRBV6-1 and TRBJ1-2, with 7 bases aligning to TRBD1. J was trimmed by 4 bases and V by 3 bases; bases with no gene match: 5. The CDR3 is made up of 14 amino acids. CDR1 and CDR2 (germline): MNHNS, SASEGT. Here the CDR3 DNA reads TGTGCCAGCAGTGAGCACAGGGGTGGCTATGGCTACACCTTC. It translates to CASSEHRGGYGYTF.

The chain joins TRBV27 to TRBJ2-5; D is possibly TRBD1 (6 bases). V gave up 2 bases and J gave up 1 base, with 11 bases separating them. The CDR3 spans 15 residues. Per the germline V gene, CDR1 is MNHEY and CDR2 is SMNVEV (reference sequence). This CDR3 reads CASSLRWGPQETQYF. CDR3 DNA sequence: TGTGCCAGCAGTTTAAGGTGGGGGCCCCAAGAGACCCAGTACTTC.

The chain couples TRBV10-2 to TRBJ1-5, with TRBD1 as a possible D gene (5 bases). This CDR3 has 15 residues. The V end lost 0 bases, the J end lost 6 bases, and 12 bases lay between the germline ends. Germline CDR1 WSHSY, CDR2 SAAADI. DNA of the CDR3: TGCGCCAGCAGTGAGTCAGGGCAGGGCCGTCAGCCCCAGCATTTT. Translation: CASSESGQGRQPQHF.

Only one count was recorded for this clone. The J gene is TRBJ1-1, the V gene TRBV18; D might be TRBD1 (5 bases). Germline V CDR1 and CDR2: KGHSH, LQKENI. Between the trimmed V and J ends, which lost 2 bases and 1 base, there was a span of 23 bases. The CDR3 sequence is 19 residues long. The CDR3 bases are TGTGCCAGCTCACCAATTAGGGGTCTTAGACCCGGGGAGAACACTGAAGCTTTCTTT. This sequence encodes CASSPIRGLRPGENTEAFF.